This T cell receptor beta chain was documented in a study of cytomegalovirus exposure and HLA in healthy donors. PCR used 60 Vbeta primers and 13 Jbeta primers. The protocol was immunoSEQ multiplex PCR, while the TCRdb copy is restricted to in-frame clones and leaves out a portion. Among 150,000 to 200,000 clones listed, roughly 87% were seen once. Overall study results and limits: Later genetic work tied a missense DCLRE1C variant to beta-chain V and J trimming.

In germline, CDR1 is SEHNR, CDR2 FQNEAQ (reference sequence). Germline trimming cut 5 bases from V and 9 bases from J; bases unmatched to any gene: 16. The CDR3 sequence is 17 residues long. On this clone itself: The antigen remains unidentified.

The chain recombines TRBV7-9 with TRBJ2-1; 10 bases are a match to TRBD1. Sequencing used PBMCs. The sequence derives from a boy between 2 and 10 years old in good health and CMV-seronegative. In nucleotides, the CDR3 is TGTGCCAGCAGCCCTACCACAGGGACAGGGGAGGCGGGTGAGCAGTTCTTC. This gives the protein CASSPTTGTGEAGEQFF.